Listed below are T cell receptor beta chains from one sample, sequenced in a study of blood T cell repertoires in COVID-19. Using immunoSEQ multiplex PCR, the repertoire was profiled, and TCRdb retains in-frame clones only, with some absent. The sample holds some 200,000 clones, around nine tenths seen once. The sample was peripheral blood. The receptors come from a man between 18 and 29 years old with active or convalescent COVID-19. CDR3s leave out the opening cysteine and the closing phenylalanine or tryptophan. Expanded clones are given a class, and other clones once, few, many or no size at all.

j_call	v_call	clone_size	cdr3_aa
TRBJ2-7	TRBV10-3	.	AIRPDRGLSYEQY
TRBJ1-1	TRBV27	.	ASSPLAGGGTEAF
TRBJ1-1	TRBV4-2	.	ASSQVGAGNTEAF
TRBJ1-1	TRBV5-3	once	ARSLMGGTEAF
TRBJ1-5	TRBV27	.	ASSLIRGNQPQH
TRBJ1-1	TRBV3-1/TRBV3-2	.	ASSQGGGAEAF
TRBJ1-1	TRBV4-1	.	ASSQGDRDLTEAF
TRBJ2-1	TRBV27	.	ASSFGITSYNEQF
TRBJ2-3	TRBV6-1	.	ATRVTSGSPDTQY
TRBJ1-5	TRBV3-1/TRBV3-2	.	ASSQAGGVNQPQH
TRBJ1-1	TRBV27	.	ASSLRGGLTTEAF
TRBJ1-1	TRBV10-1	.	ASSRQRGTEAF
TRBJ2-3	TRBV5-1	.	ASSLGDRTPDTQY
TRBJ2-1	TRBV7-3	.	ASSWTPGQTLNEQF
TRBJ1-1	TRBV5-1	.	ASSNGQPNTEAF
TRBJ2-3	TRBV28	.	ASRSPGGPLTDTQY
TRBJ2-7	TRBV2	few	ASTARLTVAYEQY
TRBJ2-3	TRBV28	few	ASSRFTGGGTDTQY
TRBJ2-7	TRBV4-3	.	ASSQRGNPYEQY
TRBJ1-3	TRBV28	.	ASSPQSGFGGNTIY
TRBJ2-5	TRBV19	.	ASSLAGSEETQY
TRBJ1-4	TRBV2	.	ASRRDRGRNEKLF
TRBJ1-5	TRBV6-1	few	ASSEGTGGGQPQH
TRBJ1-3	TRBV24-1	few	ATSDLSRGSGNTIY
TRBJ1-1	TRBV19	.	ASSLRVDTEAF
TRBJ2-5	TRBV21-1	.	AGRPYLHRSGTQY
TRBJ2-5	TRBV18	.	ASSPDKQGVVRRETQY
TRBJ1-5	TRBV7-8	.	ASSRTGMSQPQH
TRBJ2-7	TRBV10-2	once	ASGERTPYEQY
TRBJ2-7	TRBV28	.	ASRARGRVAGGQY
TRBJ1-1	TRBV6-5	once	ASRGSDRNTEAF
TRBJ2-7	TRBV7-9	.	ASSNQGFSEQY
TRBJ2-5	TRBV6-2/TRBV6-3	.	ASSLQQGAGRTQY
TRBJ1-2	TRBV28	few	ASRLTKGTGGLGT
TRBJ1-4	TRBV10-1	.	ASTEKTATNEKLF
TRBJ2-7	TRBV6-6	.	ASSRALTSGKYEQY
TRBJ2-1	TRBV7-3	.	ASSPGRGPYNEQF
TRBJ1-5	TRBV30	.	AWSVGPGRGGNQPQH
TRBJ1-5	TRBV10-3	.	AIRRAINQPQH
TRBJ2-1	TRBV6-5	.	ASGASAVGANEQF
TRBJ1-1	TRBV10-3	.	AIRWTAENTEAF
TRBJ2-3	TRBV10-3	.	AIVAGPTDTQY
TRBJ2-7	TRBV27	.	ASSFTPPLAETYEQY
TRBJ1-1	TRBV5-7	.	ASSVGGGGENTEAF